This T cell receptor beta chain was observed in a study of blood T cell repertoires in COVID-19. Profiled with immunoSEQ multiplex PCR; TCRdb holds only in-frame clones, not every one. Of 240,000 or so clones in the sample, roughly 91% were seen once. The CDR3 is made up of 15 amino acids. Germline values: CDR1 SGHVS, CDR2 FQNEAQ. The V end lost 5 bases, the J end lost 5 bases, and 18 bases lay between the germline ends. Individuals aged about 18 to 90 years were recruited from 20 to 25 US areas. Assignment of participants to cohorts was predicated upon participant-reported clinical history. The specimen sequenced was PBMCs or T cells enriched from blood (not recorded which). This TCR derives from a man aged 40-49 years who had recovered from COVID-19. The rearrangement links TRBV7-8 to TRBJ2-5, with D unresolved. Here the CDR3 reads CASSPRRRVEETQYF. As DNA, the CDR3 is TGTGCCAGCAGCCCACGGAGACGGGTAGAGGAGACCCAGTACTTC.